The clone carrying this TCR beta chain has a count of ten or more. The antigen is unknown. Amplification of TCR beta CDR3 regions was performed using RNA transcripts as template. HTBI primers drove first-round RT-PCR of the TCR CDR3. Via MiXCR, TCRdb re-called the multiplex PCR reads, giving one row per CDR3 protein. The sample carries approximately 600,000 distinct CDR3 sequences, 16% recorded once. These data belong to a study of T cells in Graves' hyperthyroidism and ophthalmopathy. Exclusions: uncontrolled infection, other autoimmune disease, pregnancy, lactation. Points from the study as a whole: Before onset, ophthalmopathy was predicted by the model a median around 6 months earlier.

Germline-derived CDR1 and CDR2 are SQVTM and ANQGSEA. This CDR3 contains 12 residues. The sequencing sample was made of blood. The V gene is TRBV29-1, the J gene TRBJ2-3; D uncertain. This sequence originates from a woman in her twenties or thirties with Graves' hyperthyroidism. The CDR3 region has the DNA TGCACCGCCACCACATACACAGATACGCAGTATTTT. Encoded protein: CTATTYTDTQYF.